The 31 T cell receptor beta chains below were found in one sample sequenced in a study of long-term antiretroviral therapy in people with HIV. They ran version v3.0 of the immunoSEQ assay at survey level. Produced via immunoSEQ multiplex PCR; TCRdb's table is partial and in-frame only. The data show roughly 50,000 clones, approximately 79% seen once. The input for sequencing was unsorted PBMCs, taken 0.8 years after starting antiretroviral therapy. Every receptor here comes from a woman aged 18-29 years with HIV.

This sequence joins TRBV28 and TRBJ2-1, with 8 bases fitting TRBD1. Germline CDR1 reads MDHEN; CDR2 reads SYDVKM. The CDR3 length is 13 residues. The ends lost 9 bases at V and 6 bases at J; junction bases unmatched: 7. CDR3 residues: CARGRTGSNEQFF. CDR3 in DNA: TGTGCCAGGGGAAGGACAGGGTCCAATGAGCAGTTCTTC.

This chain links TRBV5-6 with TRBJ2-3; 11 nucleotides match TRBD2. The CDR3 runs 17 residues. J lost 1 base, V lost 3 bases, and 7 bases had no gene match. CDR1 is SGHDT, CDR2 YYEEEE, per germline. The CDR3 DNA sequence: TGTGCCAGCAGCTCCCTGGGACTAGCGGAAGGCACAGATACGCAGTATTTT. Protein sequence: CASSSLGLAEGTDTQYF.

The chain couples TRBV6-4 to TRBJ2-1, with 8 bases aligning to TRBD2. The length of the CDR3 is 15 residues. The germline V gene encodes CDR1 MRHNA and CDR2 SNTAGT. V shed 2 bases and J 7 bases; nucleotides not matched to a gene: 7. The CDR3 DNA is TGTGCCAGCAGTGACCTGCCCACGGGGGGGAATGAGCAGTTCTTC. Translation: CASSDLPTGGNEQFF.

This rearrangement joins TRBV5-1 to TRBJ2-1; 12 nucleotides agree with TRBD2. V shed 4 bases and J 8 bases; nucleotides not matched to a gene: 7. The CDR3 runs 15 residues. The V gene's germline CDR1 is SGHRS and CDR2 YFSETQ. The CDR3 nucleotides read TGCGCCAGCAGCCCCCTAGCGGGAGGGGGATATGAGCAGTTCTTC. As protein: CASSPLAGGGYEQFF.

The chain joins TRBV9 to TRBJ2-2; no clear D gene. There are 13 residues in the CDR3. CDR1 and CDR2 from the germline V gene are SGDLS and YYNGEE. V shed 0 bases and J shed 6 bases, with 6 bases lying between them. CDR3 coding DNA: TGTGCCAGCAGCGTAGTGGCAGCCGGGGAGCTGTTTTTT. Translation: CASSVVAAGELFF.

This sequence joins TRBV7-2 and TRBJ1-2; TRBD1 is a possible D gene (6 bases). CDR1 is SGHTA and CDR2 is FQGNSA in the germline V gene. The CDR3 spans 14 residues. Trimming took 5 bases from V and 4 from J, leaving 14 bases between them. In DNA form, the CDR3 reads TGTGCCAGCAGCCCTTTAAACAGGGTCTATGGCTACACCTTC. Translated, it gives CASSPLNRVYGYTF.

The chain combines TRBV9 with TRBJ1-1; 7 bases agree with TRBD1. The germline CDR1 and CDR2 sequences are SGDLS and YYNGEE. The CDR3 is 14 residues long. Trimming removed 0 bases from V and 10 bases from J; junction bases left unmatched: 9. In DNA, the CDR3 is TGTGCCAGCAGCGTAGCGGGGGACAGCTTCGGAGCTTTCTTT. Translating gives CASSVAGDSFGAFF.

The chain recombines TRBV20-1 with TRBJ1-5, with unresolved D. This CDR3 contains 11 residues. Germline V gene sequence: CDR1 DFQATT, CDR2 SNEGSKA (reference sequence). In DNA, the CDR3 is TGCAGCCCCTACAGCAATCAGCCCCAGCATTTT. This codes for CSPYSNQPQHF.

The rearrangement joins TRBV7-2 to TRBJ2-2; 7 nucleotides align to TRBD1. The J segment lost 13 bases and the V segment lost 5 bases, leaving 16 bases of the junction unmatched. The CDR3 length is 15 residues. Germline values: CDR1 SGHTA, CDR2 FQGNSA. The CDR3 DNA is TGTGCCAGCAGCCCAGGACAGGTCCCACCGGGAAGGCTGTTTTTT. This sequence encodes CASSPGQVPPGRLFF.

The V call is TRBV7-3, the J call TRBJ2-2; 12 bases map to TRBD1. CDR1 is SGHTA, CDR2 FQGTGA, per germline. J lost 4 bases, V lost 5 bases, and 11 bases had no gene match. The CDR3 is made up of 18 amino acids. CDR3 sequence (DNA): TGTGCCAGCAGCCCTATTCCGGGACAGGGGGCTGTCACCGGGGAGCTGTTTTTT. The encoded protein is CASSPIPGQGAVTGELFF. Looking up the rest from reference TRBV7-3 and TRBJ2-2 gives the full variable domain: GAGVSQTPSNKVTEKGKYVELRCDPISGHTALYWYRQSLGQGPEFLIYFQGTGAADDSGLPNDRFFAVRPEGSVSTLKIQRTERGDSAVYLCASSPIPGQGAVTGELFFGEGSRLTVL.

The V gene is TRBV4-1, the J gene TRBJ2-1, with 14 positions matching TRBD2. V dropped 4 bases and J dropped 9; count of bases not matched to a gene: 8. The CDR3 has 16 amino acids. Per the germline V gene, CDR1 is MGHRA and CDR2 is YSYEKL. The CDR3 nucleotides read TGCGCCAGCAGCCCTAGACTAGCGGGAGGGCCCGGTGAGCAGTTCTTC. This codes for CASSPRLAGGPGEQFF.

This chain uses TRBV7-9 with TRBJ2-1; 8 nucleotides line up with TRBD1. V lost 6 bases to trimming and J lost 0 bases; unmatched junction nucleotides: 4. This CDR3 comprises 15 residues. Germline assignment: CDR1 SEHNR and CDR2 FQNEAQ (reference sequence). The CDR3 loop reads CASSVTGGSYNEQFF. The CDR3 DNA sequence: TGTGCCAGCAGTGTAACAGGGGGCTCCTACAATGAGCAGTTCTTC. The variable domain in full, with the rest retrieved from reference TRBV7-9 and TRBJ2-1, is DTGVSQNPRHKITKRGQNVTFRCDPISEHNRLYWYRQTLGQGPEFLTYFQNEAQLEKSRLLSDRFSAERPKGSFSTLEIQRTEQGDSAMYLCASSVTGGSYNEQFFGPGTRLTVL.

In DNA form, the CDR3 reads TGTGCCAGCAGTCTCAGGACAGGGGGCGGTCAGCCCCAGCATTTT. Its protein is CASSLRTGGGQPQHF. The gene calls are TRBV28 and TRBJ1-5; TRBD1 matches at 11 bases. The length of the CDR3 is 15 residues. Germline CDR1 MDHEN, CDR2 SYDVKM. Trimming cost V 5 bases and J 6 bases; bases outside gene matches: 6.

The CDR3 nucleotides are TGCGCCAGCAGCCAAGAGGCGGGAGGAGTGTCAGAGACCCAGTACTTC. Its protein is CASSQEAGGVSETQYF. The chain carries TRBV4-1 and TRBJ2-5, with TRBD2 matching over 8 bases. V gave up 0 bases and J gave up 4 bases; unmatched junction bases: 7. The CDR3 is 16 amino acids. Germline V gives CDR1 MGHRA, CDR2 YSYEKL.

This clone was recorded once. V is TRBV7-3 and J is TRBJ2-1; D is uncertain. This CDR3 region has 12 residues. The germline CDR1 and CDR2 sequences are SGHTA and FQGTGA. With 2 bases removed from V and 7 bases from J, the gap between germline ends came to 6 bases. The CDR3 reads CASSLVGNEQFF. CDR3 bases: TGTGCCAGCAGCTTAGTGGGTAATGAGCAGTTCTTC. Filled out from reference TRBV7-3 and TRBJ2-1, the complete variable domain reads GAGVSQTPSNKVTEKGKYVELRCDPISGHTALYWYRQSLGQGPEFLIYFQGTGAADDSGLPNDRFFAVRPEGSVSTLKIQRTERGDSAVYLCASSLVGNEQFFGPGTRLTVL.

V and J are TRBV28 and TRBJ1-5, with TRBD1 matching over 8 bases. CDR3 length: 15 amino acids. Germline trimming cut 6 bases from V and 2 bases from J; bases unmatched to any gene: 6. CDR1 and CDR2 (germline): MDHEN, SYDVKM. The CDR3 DNA sequence: TGTGCCAGCAGGGGGACAGGAAGGGGCAATCAGCCCCAGCATTTT. This encodes CASRGTGRGNQPQHF.

The rearrangement joins TRBV19 to TRBJ1-5; D is unresolved. The V end lost 9 bases, the J end lost 7 bases, and 22 bases lay between the germline ends. The CDR3 contains 15 residues. From germline, CDR1 is LNHDA and CDR2 SQIVND (reference sequence). The CDR3 sequence: CASMGSGGPGQPQHF. The CDR3 nucleotides read TGTGCCAGCATGGGGTCAGGAGGCCCGGGGCAGCCCCAGCATTTT.

The rearrangement links TRBV16 to TRBJ2-7; 9 bases match TRBD2. Germline V gene sequence: CDR1 KGHSY, CDR2 FQNENV. The CDR3 loop spans 15 amino acids. V lost 2 bases to trimming and J lost 1 base; unmatched junction nucleotides: 3. CDR3 nucleotides: TGTGCCAGCAGCCAACCCCTAGCGGGATCCTACGAGCAGTACTTC. Protein sequence: CASSQPLAGSYEQYF.

This rearrangement joins TRBV27 to TRBJ2-7, with D perhaps matching TRBD1 (6 bases). The germline CDR1 and CDR2 sequences are MNHEY and SMNVEV (reference sequence). The CDR3 sequence is 14 residues long. V was shortened by 1 base and J by 2 bases, with 9 bases between the two germline ends. CDR3 DNA sequence: TGTGCCAGCAGTTTATACAGGGCGGCCTACGAGCAGTACTTC. This codes for CASSLYRAAYEQYF.

This clone came up once. The chain links TRBV10-2 to TRBJ1-5, with TRBD1 matching over 11 bases. This CDR3 region has 16 residues. The germline CDR1 and CDR2 sequences are WSHSY and SAAADI. With V trimmed by 2 bases and J by 6 bases, 6 bases remained unmatched. The CDR3 protein is CASSEIGGQGAQPQHF. The CDR3 nucleotides are TGCGCCAGCAGTGAGATAGGAGGACAGGGGGCTCAGCCCCAGCATTTT.

The chain is built from TRBV11-2 and TRBJ2-2; D ambiguous. The CDR3 has 14 amino acids. Germline V CDR1 and CDR2: SGHAT, FQNNGV. V was shortened by 11 bases and J by 0 bases, with 13 bases between the two germline ends. This chain's CDR3 is CAASATSNTGELFF. CDR3 bases: TGTGCCGCGTCGGCGACATCGAACACCGGGGAGCTGTTTTTT.

The chain uses TRBV5-4 and TRBJ2-7, with 10 bases fitting TRBD2. The CDR3 has 16 amino acids. Unmatched junction bases numbered 7, after V lost 2 bases and J lost 2 bases. Germline lookup yields CDR1 SGHNT and CDR2 YYREEE (reference sequence). CDR3 loop: CASSFHIAGGTYEQYF. The CDR3 DNA is TGTGCCAGCAGCTTCCATATAGCGGGAGGTACCTACGAGCAGTACTTC.

This rearrangement joins TRBV11-2 to TRBJ2-7, with 8 bases fitting TRBD2. The V segment lost 1 base and the J segment 2 bases; nucleotides outside the gene matches: 7. This CDR3 spans 16 amino acids. The germline V gene encodes CDR1 SGHAT and CDR2 FQNNGV. The CDR3 protein is CASSLVGRGRPYEQYF. CDR3 bases: TGTGCCAGCAGCTTAGTTGGGCGCGGGAGGCCCTACGAGCAGTACTTC.

This chain joins TRBV5-1 and TRBJ2-7, with TRBD2 matching 11 bases. Germline assignment: CDR1 SGHRS and CDR2 YFSETQ. The CDR3 covers 16 residues. Losses at the gene ends were 4 bases for V and 0 bases for J; bases not matched to a gene: 6. Here the CDR3 DNA reads TGCGCCAGCAGCGGCGGGACTAGCGGTAGCTCCTACGAGCAGTACTTC. It is translated as CASSGGTSGSSYEQYF.

The table lists this clone with a few counts. The chain combines TRBV19 with TRBJ2-7, with D perhaps TRBD2 (6 bases). This CDR3 spans 14 amino acids. V lost 5 bases, J lost 4 bases, and 15 bases lay in between. Germline V gives CDR1 LNHDA, CDR2 SQIVND (reference sequence). The CDR3 DNA sequence: TGTGCCAGTAGTCCTCCGGGAGCCGGTTACGAGCAGTACTTC. This encodes CASSPPGAGYEQYF.

The chain joins TRBV19 to TRBJ1-1, with D unclear. In germline, CDR1 is LNHDA, CDR2 SQIVND (reference sequence). The V gene lost 4 bases and the J gene lost 3 bases, with 15 bases spanning the gap. There are 15 residues in the CDR3. The CDR3 region has the DNA TGTGCCAGTAGTACCCCCGGCAGAAGGGACACTGAAGCTTTCTTT. Protein product: CASSTPGRRDTEAFF.

The chain has TRBV10-1 and TRBJ1-2; no reliable D call. Germline-derived CDR1 and CDR2 are WNHNN and SYGVQD (reference sequence). The germline V and J ends were trimmed by 3 bases and 4 bases, with 9 bases remaining between them. There are 13 residues in the CDR3. This CDR3 is CASSDSRSYGYTF. The CDR3 region has the DNA TGCGCCAGCAGTGACAGCAGAAGCTATGGCTACACCTTC.

The rearrangement joins TRBV14 to TRBJ1-1, with D tentatively TRBD1 (5 bases). The CDR3 totals 16 residues. V lost 1 base, J lost 4 bases, and 16 bases lay in between. Per the germline V gene, CDR1 is SGHDN and CDR2 is FVKESK. CDR3 in amino acids: CASSQAGWGRVTEAFF. In DNA form, the CDR3 reads TGTGCCAGCAGCCAAGCGGGGTGGGGCAGGGTCACTGAAGCTTTCTTT.

The chain has TRBV6-1 and TRBJ1-5, with D possibly TRBD1 on 5 matching bases. Germline V CDR1 and CDR2: MNHNS, SASEGT. This CDR3 comprises 15 residues. Between the trimmed V and J ends, which lost 6 bases and 4 bases, there was a span of 16 bases. This chain's CDR3 is CASSVTGALNQPQHF. Here the CDR3 DNA reads TGTGCCAGCAGCGTTACAGGTGCCCTTAATCAGCCCCAGCATTTT.

The chain joins TRBV9 to TRBJ1-3; D perhaps matches TRBD1 (5 bases). The CDR3 sequence is 14 residues long. Trimming shortened V by 2 bases and J by 2 bases, and 8 bases separated the two germline ends. Germline CDR1 reads SGDLS; CDR2 reads YYNGEE. Here the CDR3 DNA reads TGTGCCAGCAGCGTGGGGACGGCTGGAAACACCATATATTTT. It yields the protein CASSVGTAGNTIYF.

The rearrangement joins TRBV5-1 to TRBJ2-7; D remains unclear. The CDR3 length is 15 residues. V gave up 4 bases and J gave up 0 bases, with 14 bases separating them. CDR1 and CDR2 from the germline V gene are SGHRS and YFSETQ. As DNA, the CDR3 is TGCGCCAGCAGCCCCCTACCCGACCACTCCTACGAGCAGTACTTC. Protein sequence: CASSPLPDHSYEQYF.